The 27 T cell receptor beta chains listed next were all sequenced from one sample in a study of blood T cell repertoires in COVID-19. The assay was immunoSEQ multiplex PCR, and TCRdb's table has in-frame clones only and misses some. The sample carries approximately 250,000 clones, 80% to 85% recorded once. The sequenced sample was peripheral blood. The source of these receptors is a woman aged 40 to 50 who had recovered from COVID-19.

The J gene is TRBJ1-1, the V gene TRBV9; D possibly corresponds to TRBD1 (5 bases). Germline CDR1 and CDR2: SGDLS and YYNGEE. V gave up 3 bases and J gave up 4 bases, with 10 bases separating them. CDR3 length equals 13 residues. CDR3 sequence: CASSAAGGTEAFF. The DNA for the CDR3 is TGTGCCAGCAGCGCCGCGGGGGGCACTGAAGCTTTCTTT.

The chain uses TRBV3-1 (or the pseudogene TRBV3-2) and TRBJ1-1, with unresolved D. CDR3 length: 15 amino acids. Germline CDR1 and CDR2: LGHDT and YNNKEL (reference sequence). The V end lost 0 bases, the J end lost 1 base, and 9 bases lay between the germline ends. CDR3 in amino acids: CASSQEPRPNTEAFF. DNA of the CDR3: TGTGCCAGCAGCCAAGAACCCAGGCCGAACACTGAAGCTTTCTTT.

This chain links TRBV14 with TRBJ1-4; a weak D match, TRBD1 (6 bases). The V gene's germline CDR1 is SGHDN and CDR2 FVKESK. The CDR3 runs to 15 residues. V was shortened by 4 bases and J by 7 bases, with 16 bases between the two germline ends. DNA of the CDR3: TGTGCCAGCAGCCCCCGGTCCAGGGGCGGTGAAAAACTGTTTTTT. Protein sequence: CASSPRSRGGEKLFF.

The chain recombines TRBV19 with TRBJ2-2, with TRBD1 matching 7 bases. Germline V gene lookup returns CDR1 LNHDA and CDR2 SQIVND (reference sequence). Losses at the gene ends were 9 bases for V and 1 base for J; bases not matched to a gene: 26. The CDR3 extends over 21 amino acids. The CDR3 loop reads CASNHENPPKRGQQNTGELFF. The CDR3 region has the DNA TGTGCCAGCAATCACGAAAACCCGCCGAAAAGGGGGCAACAGAACACCGGGGAGCTGTTTTTT.

The chain recombines TRBV4-1 with TRBJ2-2; a weak D match, TRBD2 (7 bases). V was pared by 4 bases and J by 1 base, with 16 bases between. The germline CDR1 and CDR2 sequences are MGHRA and YSYEKL. CDR3 length: 17 residues. CDR3 in DNA: TGCGCCAGCAGCCCCGGGTTGCGGGGGCAGAACACCGGGGAGCTGTTTTTT. It translates to CASSPGLRGQNTGELFF.

V gene TRBV6-5 combines with J gene TRBJ1-3, with D hard to call. V lost 6 bases and J 16 bases, leaving 22 bases between the germline ends. CDR3 length: 13 residues. The V gene's germline CDR1 is MNHEY and CDR2 SVGAGI. The CDR3 DNA reads TGTGCCAGCAGACTCCCTGTTCTCCAAATCTTCTATTTT. The encoded protein is CASRLPVLQIFYF.

The chain combines TRBV4-2 with TRBJ2-6; no clear D. Trimming shortened V by 2 bases and J by 0 bases, and 5 bases separated the two germline ends. CDR1 LGHNA and CDR2 YNFKEQ come from the germline V gene. The CDR3 extends over 15 amino acids. The CDR3 DNA reads as TGTGCCAGCAGCCAATACGGCTCTGGGGCCAACGTCCTGACTTTC. Protein product: CASSQYGSGANVLTF.

The rearrangement joins TRBV20-1 to TRBJ1-4; D gene ambiguous. The CDR3 sequence is 10 residues long. V gave up 5 bases and J gave up 4 bases, with 2 bases separating them. Germline V CDR1 and CDR2: DFQATT, SNEGSKA (reference sequence). DNA of the CDR3: TGCAGTGCTTATAATGAAAAACTGTTTTTT. Translated, it gives CSAYNEKLFF.

A word on this clone: The same CDR3 can be traced to other DNA sequences in this sample. V usage is TRBV28 and J usage is TRBJ2-1; a weak D match, TRBD2 (5 bases). Trimming took off 2 bases at V and 1 base at J, with 9 bases between the two ends. Germline assignment: CDR1 MDHEN and CDR2 SYDVKM. The CDR3 totals 15 residues. Here the CDR3 DNA reads TGTGCCAGCAGTTTAGGAGGACGTTCCTACAATGAGCAGTTCTTC. Translating it yields CASSLGGRSYNEQFF.

The V and J genes are TRBV15 and TRBJ2-3; D unclear. Trimming cost V 4 bases and J 3 bases, with 14 bases left between them. This CDR3 is built from 15 residues. Germline V CDR1 and CDR2: LNHNV, YYDKDF (reference sequence). Here the CDR3 reads CATSKAEFSTDTQYF. CDR3 nucleotides: TGTGCCACCAGCAAGGCGGAATTCAGTACAGATACGCAGTATTTT.

The rearrangement uses TRBV6-5 and TRBJ1-6; 8 bases map to TRBD1. Trimming at V came to 6 bases and at J to 5 bases, leaving 6 bases not matched to a gene. Germline V gene sequence: CDR1 MNHEY, CDR2 SVGAGI. The length of the CDR3 is 15 residues. This chain's CDR3 is CASSLGQGHNSPLHF. The CDR3 DNA reads as TGTGCCAGCAGCCTAGGACAGGGACATAATTCACCCCTCCACTTT.

This clone has only a few counts. The chain has TRBV4-1 and TRBJ2-7; weak D call: TRBD2 (6 bases). CDR3 length: 14 residues. V gave up 6 bases and J gave up 0 bases, with 12 bases separating them. Germline values: CDR1 MGHRA, CDR2 YSYEKL. CDR3 residues: CASRPGLYSYEQYF. CDR3 nucleotides: TGCGCCAGCAGACCGGGACTGTACTCCTACGAGCAGTACTTC.

The V and J genes are TRBV5-6 and TRBJ2-1, with D perhaps matching TRBD2 (5 bases). There are 15 residues in the CDR3. Germline CDR1 and CDR2: SGHDT and YYEEEE. The germline V and J ends were trimmed by 4 bases and 4 bases, with 15 bases remaining between them. The chain's CDR3 is CASSPGLTPYNEQFF. The CDR3 DNA follows: TGTGCCAGCAGCCCAGGACTTACACCGTACAATGAGCAGTTCTTC.

The chain joins TRBV5-1 to TRBJ1-4, with D perhaps TRBD1 (5 bases). CDR3 length equals 15 residues. Germline lookup yields CDR1 SGHRS and CDR2 YFSETQ. The V gene lost 0 bases and the J gene lost 4 bases, with 10 bases spanning the gap. This CDR3 is CASSLGGQLNEKLFF. CDR3 nucleotides: TGCGCCAGCAGCTTGGGAGGACAACTTAATGAAAAACTGTTTTTT.

CDR3 DNA sequence: TGTGCCAGCAGTTTATACGCGGCAGGGGCCACTGAAGCTTTCTTT. Protein product: CASSLYAAGATEAFF. The rearrangement joins TRBV27 to TRBJ1-1; D is possibly TRBD1 (6 bases). This CDR3 comprises 15 residues. Trimming shortened V by 1 base and J by 4 bases, and 13 bases separated the two germline ends. CDR1 MNHEY and CDR2 SMNVEV come from the germline V gene (reference sequence).

The chain has TRBV7-6 and TRBJ2-7; TRBD1 matches 8 bases. There are 14 residues in the CDR3. Germline CDR1 SGHVS, CDR2 FNYEAQ. Germline trimming cut 1 base from V and 5 bases from J; bases unmatched to any gene: 4. The CDR3 DNA follows: TGTGCCAGCAGCTTAGGGCAGGGGGCCCACGAGCAGTACTTC. Translating gives CASSLGQGAHEQYF.

V and J are TRBV5-8 and TRBJ1-1; D is perhaps TRBD1 (6 bases). The CDR3 has 15 residues. The germline gives CDR1 SGHTS, CDR2 YDEGEE. The V and J ends lost 4 bases and 0 bases respectively, with 13 bases between them. The CDR3 region is CASSHQGLMNTEAFF. Here the CDR3 DNA reads TGTGCCAGCAGCCACCAGGGGCTAATGAACACTGAAGCTTTCTTT.

V and J are TRBV7-3 and TRBJ1-1; D not resolved. V was pared by 5 bases and J by 3 bases, with 13 bases between. Germline-derived CDR1 and CDR2 are SGHTA and FQGTGA. This CDR3 comprises 14 residues. The DNA of the CDR3 is TGTGCCAGCAGCCTCTCCCCCGGGGACACTGAAGCTTTCTTT. Its translation: CASSLSPGDTEAFF.

The chain is built from TRBV6-1 and TRBJ2-4; TRBD2 matches 7 bases. Germline CDR1 is MNHNS and CDR2 is SASEGT. Germline trimming cut 1 base from V and 2 bases from J; bases unmatched to any gene: 5. The CDR3 is 16 residues long. The CDR3 DNA sequence: TGTGCCAGCAGTGAAGTTGGGGGGGGGACCAAAAACATTCAGTACTTC. It is translated as CASSEVGGGTKNIQYF.

This rearrangement joins TRBV27 to TRBJ2-5; TRBD2 aligns across 7 bases. Unmatched junction bases numbered 2, after V lost 2 bases and J lost 5 bases. The CDR3 totals 13 residues. From germline, CDR1 is MNHEY and CDR2 SMNVEV (reference sequence). CDR3 residues: CASSLGRGETQYF. CDR3 coding DNA: TGTGCCAGCAGTTTAGGGCGGGGGGAGACCCAGTACTTC.

The chain is built from TRBV6-5 and TRBJ1-2; TRBD1 matches at 7 bases. The germline V gene has CDR1 MNHEY and CDR2 SVGAGI. J was trimmed by 1 base and V by 2 bases; bases with no gene match: 1. The CDR3 extends over 14 amino acids. CDR3 loop: CASSYRGLNYGYTF. CDR3 in DNA: TGTGCCAGCAGTTACAGGGGGCTTAACTATGGCTACACCTTC.

This rearrangement joins TRBV14 to TRBJ2-7, with 10 bases aligning to TRBD2. Per germline, CDR1 SGHDN and CDR2 FVKESK. The ends lost 3 bases at V and 1 base at J; junction bases unmatched: 0. This CDR3 comprises 14 residues. The CDR3: CASSHSGGSYEQYF. In DNA form, the CDR3 reads TGTGCCAGCAGCCATAGCGGGGGGTCCTACGAGCAGTACTTC.

The gene calls are TRBV5-1 and TRBJ2-3; D might be TRBD2 (6 bases). V was trimmed by 4 bases and J by 1 base, leaving 19 bases between them. The CDR3 contains 17 residues. Germline loops: CDR1 SGHRS, CDR2 YFSETQ. The CDR3 sequence: CASSLPRGGKRTDTQYF. Written as DNA, the CDR3 is TGCGCCAGCAGCCTCCCCCGAGGAGGGAAGCGCACAGATACGCAGTATTTT.

There are a few counts of this clone. The chain joins TRBV6-6 to TRBJ1-4, with 7 bases that match TRBD1. Per germline, CDR1 MNHNY and CDR2 SVGAGI (reference sequence). This CDR3 contains 14 residues. Trimming removed 10 bases from V and 5 bases from J; junction bases left unmatched: 10. CDR3 protein: CATNPTGPNEKLFF. Here the CDR3 DNA reads TGTGCCACCAACCCGACAGGGCCAAATGAAAAACTGTTTTTT.

The CDR3 nucleotides are TGTGCCAGCAGCTCCCCGACAGGGACGAACACTGAAGCTTTCTTT. Its translation: CASSSPTGTNTEAFF. The gene calls are TRBV5-4 and TRBJ1-1; 7 bases fit TRBD1. The CDR3 is 15 residues long. V was clipped by 3 bases and J by 1 base; unmatched bases: 6. Germline CDR1 is SGHNT and CDR2 is YYREEE (reference sequence).

This clone was detected many times. The CDR3 DNA sequence: TGCGCCAGCAGTAGACTAGCGGGGGTAGAGACCCAGTACTTC. Translation: CASSRLAGVETQYF. The chain joins TRBV4-1 to TRBJ2-5; 12 nucleotides match TRBD2. With 6 bases clipped from V and 4 bases from J, the junction kept 3 bases outside the gene matches. The CDR3 contains 14 residues. Germline values: CDR1 MGHRA, CDR2 YSYEKL.

The genes are TRBV28 and TRBJ2-3, with 10 bases aligning to TRBD1. This CDR3 is built from 15 residues. Trimming at V came to 8 bases and at J to 3 bases, leaving 8 bases not matched to a gene. Germline CDR1 MDHEN, CDR2 SYDVKM. The CDR3, as DNA: TGTGCCAGCCAGGTCCCGGGACAGGGGACAGATACGCAGTATTTT. It codes for CASQVPGQGTDTQYF.